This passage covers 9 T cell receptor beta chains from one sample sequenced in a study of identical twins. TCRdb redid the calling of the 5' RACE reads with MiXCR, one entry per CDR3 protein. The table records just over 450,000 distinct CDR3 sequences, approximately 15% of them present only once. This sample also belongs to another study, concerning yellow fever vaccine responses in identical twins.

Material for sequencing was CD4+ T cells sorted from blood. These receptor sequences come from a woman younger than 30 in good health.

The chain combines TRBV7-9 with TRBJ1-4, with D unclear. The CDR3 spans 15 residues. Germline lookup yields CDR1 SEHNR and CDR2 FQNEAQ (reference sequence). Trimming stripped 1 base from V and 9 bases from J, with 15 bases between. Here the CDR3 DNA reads TGTGCCAGCAGCTTAGAGGGTGGCGTTCCACAAAAACTGTTTTTT. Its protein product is CASSLEGGVPQKLFF.

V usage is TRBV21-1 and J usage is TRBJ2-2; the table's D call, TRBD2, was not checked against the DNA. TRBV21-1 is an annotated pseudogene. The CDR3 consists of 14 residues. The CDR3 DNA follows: TGTGCCAGCAGCAACCGCCTAGCGGTGGAGGAGCTGTTTTTT. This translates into CASSNRLAVEELFF.

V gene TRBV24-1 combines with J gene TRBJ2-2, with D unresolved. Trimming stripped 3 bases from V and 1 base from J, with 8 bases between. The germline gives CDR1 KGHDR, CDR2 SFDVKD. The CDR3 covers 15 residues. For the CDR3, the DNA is TGTGCCACCAGTGATCCGACCCTGAACACCGGGGAGCTGTTTTTT. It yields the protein CATSDPTLNTGELFF.

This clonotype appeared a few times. The CDR3 DNA reads as TGTGCCAGCAGTTACCCGGGACAGCCGTCCTACGAGCAGTACTTC. This sequence encodes CASSYPGQPSYEQYF. The chain links TRBV6-2 or TRBV6-3 to TRBJ2-7, with 7 bases identical to TRBD1. V shed 2 bases, J shed 1 base, and the junction held 5 bases outside the gene matches. This CDR3 has 15 amino acids. Germline CDR1 reads MNHEY; CDR2 reads SVGEGT.

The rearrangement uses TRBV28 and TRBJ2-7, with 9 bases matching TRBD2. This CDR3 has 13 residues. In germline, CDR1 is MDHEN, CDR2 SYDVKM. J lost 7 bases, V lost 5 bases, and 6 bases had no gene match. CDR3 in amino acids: CASSAGGPGEQYF. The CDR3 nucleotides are TGTGCCAGCAGTGCGGGGGGGCCGGGGGAGCAGTACTTC.

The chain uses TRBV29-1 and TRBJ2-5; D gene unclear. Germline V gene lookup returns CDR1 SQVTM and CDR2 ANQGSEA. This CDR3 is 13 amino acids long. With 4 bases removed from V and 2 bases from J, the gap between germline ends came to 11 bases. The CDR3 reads CSVAPAVQETQYF. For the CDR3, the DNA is TGCAGCGTTGCCCCGGCGGTTCAAGAGACCCAGTACTTC. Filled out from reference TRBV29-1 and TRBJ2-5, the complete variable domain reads SAVISQKPSRDICQRGTSLTIQCQVDSQVTMMFWYRQQPGQSLTLIATANQGSEATYESGFVIDKFPISRPNLTFSTLTVSNMSPEDSSIYLCSVAPAVQETQYFGPGTRLLVL.

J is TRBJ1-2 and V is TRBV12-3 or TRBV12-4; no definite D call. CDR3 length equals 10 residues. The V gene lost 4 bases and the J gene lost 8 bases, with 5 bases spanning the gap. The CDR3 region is CASSWAGYTF. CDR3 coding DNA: TGTGCCAGCAGTTGGGCGGGCTACACCTTC.

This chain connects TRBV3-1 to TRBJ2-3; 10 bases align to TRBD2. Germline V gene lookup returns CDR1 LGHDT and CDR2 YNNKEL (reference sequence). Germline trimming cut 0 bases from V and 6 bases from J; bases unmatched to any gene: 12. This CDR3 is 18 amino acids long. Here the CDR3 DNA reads TGTGCCAGCAGCCAAGACCAGACTAGCGGGTCTCCGCTTGATACGCAGTATTTT. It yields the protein CASSQDQTSGSPLDTQYF.

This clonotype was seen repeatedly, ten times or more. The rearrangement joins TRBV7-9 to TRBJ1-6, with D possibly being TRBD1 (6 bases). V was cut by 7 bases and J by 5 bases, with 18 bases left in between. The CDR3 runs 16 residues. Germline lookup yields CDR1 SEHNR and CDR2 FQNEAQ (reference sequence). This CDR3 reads CASNLYRTENNSPLHF. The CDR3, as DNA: TGTGCCAGCAACCTCTATCGGACAGAGAATAATTCACCCCTCCACTTT. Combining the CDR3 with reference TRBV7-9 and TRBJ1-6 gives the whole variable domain DTGVSQNPRHKITKRGQNVTFRCDPISEHNRLYWYRQTLGQGPEFLTYFQNEAQLEKSRLLSDRFSAERPKGSFSTLEIQRTEQGDSAMYLCASNLYRTENNSPLHFGNGTRLTVT.